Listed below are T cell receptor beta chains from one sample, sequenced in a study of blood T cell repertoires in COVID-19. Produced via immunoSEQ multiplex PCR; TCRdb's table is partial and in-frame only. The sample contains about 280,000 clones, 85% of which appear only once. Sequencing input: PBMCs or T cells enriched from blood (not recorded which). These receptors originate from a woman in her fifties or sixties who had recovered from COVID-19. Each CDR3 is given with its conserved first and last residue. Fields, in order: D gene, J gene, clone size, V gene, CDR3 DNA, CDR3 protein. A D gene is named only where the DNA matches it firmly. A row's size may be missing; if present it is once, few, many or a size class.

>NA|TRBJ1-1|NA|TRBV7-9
TGTGCCAGCAGCAGGGGCGGGAACACTGAAGCTTTCTTT
CASSRGGNTEAFF
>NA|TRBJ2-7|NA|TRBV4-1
TGCGCCAGCAGCCAAGCGGACAGAACCTACGAGCAGTACTTC
CASSQADRTYEQYF
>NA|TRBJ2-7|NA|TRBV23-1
TGCGCCAGCAGTCTATCGACTCCGGCGACCTACGAGCAGTACTTC
CASSLSTPATYEQYF
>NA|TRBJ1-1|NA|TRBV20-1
TGCAGTGCTAGTGAACAGCGGACTGAAGCTTTCTTT
CSASEQRTEAFF
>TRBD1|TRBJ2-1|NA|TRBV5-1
TGCGCCAGCAGCTTAGGACAGGGGCGACACAATGAGCAGTTCTTC
CASSLGQGRHNEQFF
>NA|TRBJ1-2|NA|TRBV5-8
TGTGCCAGCAGTGCTGCGGCCATCTATGGCTACACCTTC
CASSAAAIYGYTF
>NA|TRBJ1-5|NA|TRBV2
TGTGCCAGCAGTGAGGGCAGATATAGCAATCAGCCCCAGCATTTT
CASSEGRYSNQPQHF
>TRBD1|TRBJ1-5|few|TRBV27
TGTGCCAGCAGTTTGGACAGGGGGCGAGAGCAGCCCCAGCATTTT
CASSLDRGREQPQHF
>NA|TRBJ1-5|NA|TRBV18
TGTGCCAGCTCACCACTCCCGGGGCAGCCCCAGCATTTT
CASSPLPGQPQHF
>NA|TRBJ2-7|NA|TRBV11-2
TGTGCCAGCAGTCCAATGTGGGGGGAATCCTACGAGCAGTACTTC
CASSPMWGESYEQYF
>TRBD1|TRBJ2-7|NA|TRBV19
TGTGCCAGTAGTATTTGGACAGGGGGTTTACACGAGCAGTACTTC
CASSIWTGGLHEQYF
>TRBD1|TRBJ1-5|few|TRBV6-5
TGTGCCAGCAGAGCTGACAGGGTAAGCAATCAGCCCCAGCATTTT
CASRADRVSNQPQHF
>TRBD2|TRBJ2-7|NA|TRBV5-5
TGTGCCAGCAGCTCGCTAGCGGGGGCCTCCTACGAGCAGTACTTC
CASSSLAGASYEQYF